The 22 T cell receptor beta chains given below trace back to one sample, sequenced in a study of blood T cell repertoires in COVID-19. The method was immunoSEQ multiplex PCR; TCRdb's version includes in-frame clones alone and lacks a portion of them. The sample includes about 76,000 clones, about 87% seen only once; the top ten take 5.8%. The sequenced sample was peripheral blood. These receptors came from a man aged 45-65 years with active COVID-19.

This chain links TRBV7-2 with TRBJ2-7, with D perhaps matching TRBD2 (5 bases). The CDR3 extends over 14 amino acids. V dropped 1 base and J dropped 3 bases, with 10 bases sitting between them. Germline V gene lookup returns CDR1 SGHTA and CDR2 FQGNSA. The CDR3 reads CASSLVGGIYEQYF. CDR3 DNA sequence: TGTGCCAGCAGCTTAGTAGGAGGAATCTACGAGCAGTACTTC. Variable domain in full (rest from reference TRBV7-2 and TRBJ2-7): GAGVSQSPSNKVTEKGKDVELRCDPISGHTALYWYRQSLGQGLEFLIYFQGNSAPDKSGLPSDRFSAERTGGSVSTLTIQRTQQEDSAVYLCASSLVGGIYEQYFGPGTRLTVT.

This rearrangement joins TRBV4-1 to TRBJ2-5, with 7 nucleotides matching TRBD2. The CDR3 extends over 16 amino acids. Germline V gene sequence: CDR1 MGHRA, CDR2 YSYEKL. With V trimmed by 0 bases and J by 1 base, 5 bases remained unmatched. The CDR3 reads CASSQDMGLIQETQYF. CDR3 in DNA: TGCGCCAGCAGCCAAGATATGGGACTAATCCAAGAGACCCAGTACTTC.

V and J are TRBV27 and TRBJ2-7; 8 nucleotides line up with TRBD2. CDR1 is MNHEY and CDR2 is SMNVEV in the germline V gene (reference sequence). V lost 0 bases and J lost 5; bases outside the gene matches: 6. This CDR3 has 15 residues. CDR3 sequence reads: CASSLSPGGDHEQYF. The CDR3 region has the DNA TGTGCCAGCAGTTTATCCCCCGGGGGGGACCACGAGCAGTACTTC.

The rearrangement joins TRBV7-8 to TRBJ2-5; 7 bases are a match to TRBD1. The CDR3 has 13 residues. V shed 5 bases and J 2 bases; nucleotides not matched to a gene: 2. From germline, CDR1 is SGHVS and CDR2 FQNEAQ. The CDR3 spells CASSRDSQETQYF. Here the CDR3 DNA reads TGTGCCAGCAGCAGGGACAGTCAAGAGACCCAGTACTTC.

The rearrangement uses TRBV24-1 and TRBJ2-1; no firm D call. Germline assignment: CDR1 KGHDR and CDR2 SFDVKD. The V gene lost 1 base and the J gene lost 9 bases, with 9 bases spanning the gap. The CDR3 loop spans 13 amino acids. The DNA for the CDR3 is TGTGCCACCAGTGATTTTAACCCGGGTGAGCAGTTCTTC. As protein: CATSDFNPGEQFF.

The chain uses TRBV7-9 and TRBJ2-1; D uncertain. CDR3 length: 13 residues. Germline values: CDR1 SEHNR, CDR2 FQNEAQ (reference sequence). Trimming shortened V by 1 base and J by 6 bases, and 7 bases separated the two germline ends. CDR3 amino acids: CASSLVVRNEQFF. Here the CDR3 DNA reads TGTGCCAGCAGCTTAGTTGTTCGCAATGAGCAGTTCTTC.

The V gene is TRBV7-6, the J gene TRBJ2-5, with TRBD1 as a possible D gene (6 bases). Germline values: CDR1 SGHVS, CDR2 FNYEAQ. The CDR3 contains 14 residues. Trimming removed 4 bases from V and 9 bases from J, with 18 bases in between. The CDR3 reads CASSYPKQGLAQYF. DNA for the CDR3: TGTGCCAGCAGCTACCCCAAACAGGGCCTCGCCCAGTACTTC.

This chain uses TRBV27 with TRBJ1-5, with D perhaps matching TRBD1 (5 bases). CDR1 and CDR2 from the germline V gene are MNHEY and SMNVEV (reference sequence). The CDR3 is 15 residues long. Between the trimmed V and J ends, which lost 2 bases and 2 bases, there was a span of 10 bases. CDR3 nucleotide sequence: TGTGCCAGCAGTTTAATAGGACAACGCAATCAGCCCCAGCATTTT. Translated: CASSLIGQRNQPQHF.

This rearrangement joins TRBV10-3 to TRBJ2-1, with D possibly TRBD2 on 6 matching bases. Per germline, CDR1 ENHRY and CDR2 SYGVKD. V was cut by 7 bases and J by 8 bases, with 15 bases left in between. This CDR3 comprises 13 residues. Here the CDR3 DNA reads TGTGCCATCAAGCACAGGATAGCGGATGAGCAGTTCTTC. The encoded protein is CAIKHRIADEQFF.

This chain links TRBV6-2 or TRBV6-3 with TRBJ1-1; D is possibly TRBD1 (5 bases). Germline V CDR1 and CDR2: MNHEY, SVGEGT. Trimming took off 7 bases at V and 1 base at J, with 16 bases between the two ends. The CDR3 sequence is 15 residues long. The CDR3 DNA follows: TGTGCCAGCACCCCGGGGGGAACAGGGAACACTGAAGCTTTCTTT. The encoded protein is CASTPGGTGNTEAFF.

The chain is built from TRBV28 and TRBJ2-5; 11 nucleotides align to TRBD1. The junction had 4 bases not matched to a gene; V was cut back by 6 bases and J by 4 bases. The length of the CDR3 is 14 residues. CDR1 is MDHEN and CDR2 is SYDVKM in the germline V gene. In DNA, the CDR3 is TGTGCCAGCAGGCGGACAGGGGGCGTAGAGACCCAGTACTTC. It encodes CASRRTGGVETQYF.

The CDR3 reads CASSLGGQSTDTQYF. The DNA for the CDR3 is TGTGCCAGCAGCTTGGGGGGACAGAGCACAGATACGCAGTATTTT. The chain has TRBV5-6 and TRBJ2-3, with TRBD1 matching over 7 bases. With V trimmed by 0 bases and J by 0 bases, 1 base remained unmatched. From germline, CDR1 is SGHDT and CDR2 YYEEEE. The CDR3 runs 15 residues.

V is TRBV19 and J is TRBJ2-2; TRBD1 matches 7 bases. This CDR3 is 12 amino acids long. CDR1 is LNHDA and CDR2 is SQIVND in the germline V gene (reference sequence). Germline trimming cut 7 bases from V and 6 bases from J; bases unmatched to any gene: 2. The CDR3 protein is CASKTGPGELFF. CDR3 bases: TGTGCCAGTAAGACAGGGCCCGGGGAGCTGTTTTTT.

The chain employs TRBV15 and TRBJ2-5; TRBD2 matches at 13 bases. There are 14 residues in the CDR3. CDR1 is LNHNV and CDR2 is YYDKDF in the germline V gene (reference sequence). The chain's CDR3 is CATSGGATRETQYF. Written as DNA, the CDR3 is TGTGCAACTAGCGGGGGGGCTACGCGAGAGACCCAGTACTTC.

The rearrangement joins TRBV5-6 to TRBJ2-5; 9 bases line up with TRBD2. In germline, CDR1 is SGHDT, CDR2 YYEEEE. The CDR3 has 15 amino acids. Losses at the gene ends were 0 bases for V and 1 base for J; bases not matched to a gene: 1. CDR3 residues: CASSLATSGQETQYF. CDR3 in DNA: TGTGCCAGCAGCTTGGCGACTAGCGGCCAAGAGACCCAGTACTTC. Supplemented by reference TRBV5-6 and TRBJ2-5, the full variable domain reads DAGVTQSPTHLIKTRGQQVTLRCSPKSGHDTVSWYQQALGQGPQFIFQYYEEEERQRGNFPDRFSGHQFPNYSSELNVNALLLGDSALYLCASSLATSGQETQYFGPGTRLLVL.

This chain joins TRBV28 and TRBJ1-4; D is ambiguous. CDR3 length: 15 amino acids. Germline V gene sequence: CDR1 MDHEN, CDR2 SYDVKM. The ends were cut back, 4 bases at V and 5 bases at J, with 14 bases in the middle. The CDR3 region has the DNA TGTGCCAGCAGTTCCCAAGACGGAGGGAATGAAAAACTGTTTTTT. Translation gives CASSSQDGGNEKLFF. The complete variable domain, with remaining parts taken from reference TRBV28 and TRBJ1-4, reads DVKVTQSSRYLVKRTGEKVFLECVQDMDHENMFWYRQDPGLGLRLIYFSYDVKMKEKGDIPEGYSVSREKKERFSLILESASTNQTSMYLCASSSQDGGNEKLFFGSGTQLSVL.

The J gene is TRBJ2-3, the V gene TRBV14, with D perhaps matching TRBD2 (5 bases). The ends were cut back, 4 bases at V and 0 bases at J, with 11 bases in the middle. The length of the CDR3 is 15 residues. Germline CDR1 reads SGHDN; CDR2 reads FVKESK. The CDR3 sequence: CASSRGIKSTDTQYF. The CDR3 nucleotides are TGTGCCAGCAGCCGAGGGATCAAAAGCACAGATACGCAGTATTTT.

The chain joins TRBV11-3 to TRBJ2-7; 8 nucleotides agree with TRBD2. The CDR3 consists of 15 residues. The ends lost 6 bases at V and 0 bases at J; junction bases unmatched: 7. The germline V gene encodes CDR1 SGHNT and CDR2 YENEEA. CDR3 protein: CASRILAEDSYEQYF. The CDR3 DNA follows: TGTGCCAGCAGAATACTAGCGGAAGACTCCTACGAGCAGTACTTC. The full variable domain, completed using reference TRBV11-3 and TRBJ2-7, is EAGVVQSPRYKIIEKKQPVAFWCNPISGHNTLYWYLQNLGQGPELLIRYENEEAVDDSQLPKDRFSAERLKGVDSTLKIQPAELGDSAVYLCASRILAEDSYEQYFGPGTRLTVT.

The CDR3 DNA follows: TGTGCCAGCAGCCAGCTAGCTAGCTCCTACAATGAGCAGTTCTTC. This codes for CASSQLASSYNEQFF. The V gene is TRBV3-1 (or the pseudogene TRBV3-2), the J gene TRBJ2-1; tentative D call: TRBD2 (5 bases). Germline CDR1 is LGHDT and CDR2 is YNNKEL (reference sequence). The CDR3 is 15 residues long. With 3 bases removed from V and 0 bases from J, the gap between germline ends came to 9 bases.

The genes are TRBV7-2 and TRBJ2-7; D gene ambiguous. The CDR3 runs to 14 residues. Germline V gives CDR1 SGHTA, CDR2 FQGNSA. V lost 1 base, J lost 2 bases, and 9 bases lay in between. CDR3 DNA sequence: TGTGCCAGCAGCTTAGGTGGCACAACCTACGAGCAGTACTTC. Protein sequence: CASSLGGTTYEQYF.

This clone was recorded a few times. The V call is TRBV7-3, the J call TRBJ2-2; D is perhaps TRBD1 (5 bases). The CDR3 consists of 15 residues. Trimming took off 2 bases at V and 6 bases at J, with 13 bases between the two ends. In germline, CDR1 is SGHTA, CDR2 FQGTGA. Here the CDR3 reads CASSLAGQVAGELFF. CDR3 bases: TGTGCCAGCAGCTTAGCAGGGCAGGTAGCCGGGGAGCTGTTTTTT.

The chain joins TRBV29-1 to TRBJ1-1; perhaps TRBD1 as D (5 bases). This CDR3 region has 13 residues. V was clipped by 2 bases and J by 10 bases, with 17 bases between them. The germline CDR1 and CDR2 sequences are SQVTM and ANQGSEA. For the CDR3, the DNA is TGCAGCGTTGAACCTAGACAGCCCCAAGGAGCTTTCTTT. This encodes CSVEPRQPQGAFF.